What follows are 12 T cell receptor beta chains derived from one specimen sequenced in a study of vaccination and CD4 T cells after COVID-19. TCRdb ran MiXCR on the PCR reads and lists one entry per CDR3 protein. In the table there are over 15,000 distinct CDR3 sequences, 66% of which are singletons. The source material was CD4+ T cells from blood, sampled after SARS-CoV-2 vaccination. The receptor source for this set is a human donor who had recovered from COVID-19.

CDR3: CASSGTTGTSGIEQYF. The CDR3 coding sequence is TGTGCCAGCAGTGGAACGACCGGGACTAGCGGGATCGAGCAGTACTTC. The rearrangement links TRBV6-1 to TRBJ2-7; 13 bases line up with TRBD2. The J segment lost 6 bases and the V segment lost 4 bases, leaving 9 bases of the junction unmatched. This CDR3 region has 16 residues. The germline V gene has CDR1 MNHNS and CDR2 SASEGT.

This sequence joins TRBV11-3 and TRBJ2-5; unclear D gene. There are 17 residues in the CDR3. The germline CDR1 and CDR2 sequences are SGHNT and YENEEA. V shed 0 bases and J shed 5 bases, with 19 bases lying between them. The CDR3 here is CASSLESSQSESETQYF. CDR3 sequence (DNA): TGTGCCAGCAGCTTAGAATCATCACAGTCCGAATCGGAGACCCAGTACTTC.

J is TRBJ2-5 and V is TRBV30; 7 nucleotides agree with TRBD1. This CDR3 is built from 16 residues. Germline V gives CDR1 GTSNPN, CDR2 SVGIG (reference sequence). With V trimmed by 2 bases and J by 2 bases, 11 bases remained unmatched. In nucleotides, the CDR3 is TGTGCCTGGAGTTCTAAAATCCCGGGACAGCAAGAGACCCAGTACTTC. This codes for CAWSSKIPGQQETQYF.

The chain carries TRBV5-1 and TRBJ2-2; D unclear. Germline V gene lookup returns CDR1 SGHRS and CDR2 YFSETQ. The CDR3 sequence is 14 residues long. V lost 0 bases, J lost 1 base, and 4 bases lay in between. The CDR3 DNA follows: TGCGCCAGCAGCTTGGGAGGGAACACCGGGGAGCTGTTTTTT. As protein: CASSLGGNTGELFF.

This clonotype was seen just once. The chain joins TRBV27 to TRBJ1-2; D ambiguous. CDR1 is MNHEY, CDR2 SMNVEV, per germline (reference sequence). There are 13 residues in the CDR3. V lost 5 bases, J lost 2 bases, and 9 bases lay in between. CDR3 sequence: CASSHGPNYGYTF. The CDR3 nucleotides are TGTGCCAGCAGTCACGGGCCAAACTATGGCTACACCTTC.

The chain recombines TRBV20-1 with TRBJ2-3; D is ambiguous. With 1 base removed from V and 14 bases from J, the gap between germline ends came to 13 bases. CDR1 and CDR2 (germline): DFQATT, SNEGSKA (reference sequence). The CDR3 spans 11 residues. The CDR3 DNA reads TGCAGTGCTAGAGGGGCAAACGCCGGGTATTTT. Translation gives CSARGANAGYF.

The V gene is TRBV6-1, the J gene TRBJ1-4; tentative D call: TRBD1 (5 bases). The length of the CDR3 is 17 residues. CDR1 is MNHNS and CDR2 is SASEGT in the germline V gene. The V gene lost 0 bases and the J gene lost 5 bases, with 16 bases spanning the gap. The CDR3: CASSEAFGGPYNEKLFF. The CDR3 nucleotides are TGTGCCAGCAGTGAAGCCTTCGGGGGACCGTACAATGAAAAACTGTTTTTT.

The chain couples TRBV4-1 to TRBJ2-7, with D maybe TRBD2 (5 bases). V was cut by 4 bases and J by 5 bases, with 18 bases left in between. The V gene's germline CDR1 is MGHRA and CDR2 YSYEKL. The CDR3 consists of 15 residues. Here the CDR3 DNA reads TGCGCCAGCAGCCGCGGCGAGGTTAGAGGGCACGAGCAGTACTTC. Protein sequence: CASSRGEVRGHEQYF.

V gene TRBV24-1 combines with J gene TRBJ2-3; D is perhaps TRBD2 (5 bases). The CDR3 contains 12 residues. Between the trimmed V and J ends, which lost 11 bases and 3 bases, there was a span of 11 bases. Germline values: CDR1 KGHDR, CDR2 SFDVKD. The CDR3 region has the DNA TGTGCCAGTGCAGCGGAGACAGATACGCAGTATTTT. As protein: CASAAETDTQYF.

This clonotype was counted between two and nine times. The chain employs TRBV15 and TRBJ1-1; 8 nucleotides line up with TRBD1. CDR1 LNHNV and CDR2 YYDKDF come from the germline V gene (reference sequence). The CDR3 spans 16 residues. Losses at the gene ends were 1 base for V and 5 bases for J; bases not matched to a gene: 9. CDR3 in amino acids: CATSRVPRGRRTEAFF. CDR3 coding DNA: TGTGCCACCAGCAGAGTTCCCAGGGGGCGGCGGACTGAAGCTTTCTTT.

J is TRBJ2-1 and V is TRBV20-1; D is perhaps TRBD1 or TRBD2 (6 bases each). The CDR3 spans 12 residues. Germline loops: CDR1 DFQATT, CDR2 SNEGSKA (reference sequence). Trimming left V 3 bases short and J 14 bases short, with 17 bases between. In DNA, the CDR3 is TGCAGTGCTAGTATGGGGGGCGCTCTGAAGTTCTTC. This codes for CSASMGGALKFF.

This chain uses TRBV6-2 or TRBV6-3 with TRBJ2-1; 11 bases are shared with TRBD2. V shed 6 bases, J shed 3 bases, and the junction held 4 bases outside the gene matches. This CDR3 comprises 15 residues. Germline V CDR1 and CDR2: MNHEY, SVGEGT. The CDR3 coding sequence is TGTGCCAGCAGACTAGCGGGAGAGAGCTACAATGAGCAGTTCTTC. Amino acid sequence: CASRLAGESYNEQFF.